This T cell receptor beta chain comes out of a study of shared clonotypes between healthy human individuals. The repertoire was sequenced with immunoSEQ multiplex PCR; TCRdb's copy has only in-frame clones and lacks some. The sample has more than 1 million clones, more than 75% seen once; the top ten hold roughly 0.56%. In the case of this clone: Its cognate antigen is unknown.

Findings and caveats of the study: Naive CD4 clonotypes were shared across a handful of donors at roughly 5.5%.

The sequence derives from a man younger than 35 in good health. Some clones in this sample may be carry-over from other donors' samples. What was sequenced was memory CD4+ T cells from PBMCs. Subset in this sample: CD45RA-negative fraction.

The CDR3 loop is CASSERGGYNEQFF. The CDR3 DNA follows: TGCGCCAGCAGTGAAAGGGGCGGTTACAATGAGCAGTTCTTC. The chain is built from TRBV10-1 and TRBJ2-1, with a possible D match to TRBD1 (5 bases). Deletions cut 3 bases from V and 4 bases from J, with 10 bases between. CDR1 and CDR2 (germline): WNHNN, SYGVQD (reference sequence). The CDR3 runs 14 residues.